Each of the 7 T cell receptor beta chains below was sequenced from the same sample in a study of shared clonotypes between healthy human individuals. The assay was immunoSEQ multiplex PCR, and TCRdb's table has in-frame clones only and misses some. The table records about 1.5 million clones, 98% of them present only once. Sequences were obtained from naive CD4+ T cells sorted from blood. The subset here: CD45RA+ positively selected. Receptors were obtained from a man between 25 and 39 years old in good health.

This rearrangement joins TRBV9 to TRBJ2-4, with TRBD2 as a possible D gene (5 bases). V was pared by 0 bases and J by 0 bases, with 13 bases between. Germline assignment: CDR1 SGDLS and CDR2 YYNGEE. The CDR3 covers 17 residues. CDR3 nucleotides: TGTGCCAGCAGCGTAGACGGGGTGGGCCTAGCCAAAAACATTCAGTACTTC. Its protein product is CASSVDGVGLAKNIQYF.

The chain employs TRBV4-3 and TRBJ1-2, with D possibly matching TRBD1 (5 bases). V lost 0 bases to trimming and J lost 8 bases, with 10 bases between them. Germline V lookup: CDR1 LGHNA, CDR2 YSLEER. The CDR3 length is 13 residues. The CDR3 loop is CASSQDGGSGYTF. The CDR3 nucleotides read TGCGCCAGCAGCCAAGATGGGGGGAGCGGCTACACCTTC.

The V call is TRBV5-1, the J call TRBJ2-6, with 7 bases fitting TRBD1. The germline V gene encodes CDR1 SGHRS and CDR2 YFSETQ. This CDR3 has 16 residues. J gave up 4 bases and V 4 bases, and 8 bases lay outside the gene matches. DNA of the CDR3: TGCGCCAGCAGCCCTCAGGGGGTGCCGGGGGCCAACGTCCTGACTTTC. This encodes CASSPQGVPGANVLTF.

This clone was observed once. This sequence joins TRBV30 and TRBJ2-2; TRBD2 might be the D (6 bases). The CDR3 covers 14 residues. V lost 3 bases and J 5 bases, leaving 13 bases between the germline ends. Germline V CDR1 and CDR2: GTSNPN, SVGIG (reference sequence). The CDR3 here is CAWSLRRATGELFF. CDR3 nucleotides: TGTGCCTGGAGCCTTCGGAGGGCGACCGGGGAGCTGTTTTTT. Drawing the rest from reference TRBV30 and TRBJ2-2, the complete variable domain is SQTIHQWPATLVQPVGSPLSLECTVEGTSNPNLYWYRQAAGRGLQLLFYSVGIGQISSEVPQNLSASRPQDRQFILSSKKLLLSDSGFYLCAWSLRRATGELFFGEGSRLTVL.

This chain joins TRBV7-2 and TRBJ2-7, with 8 bases identical to TRBD1. Trimming removed 5 bases from V and 13 bases from J; junction bases left unmatched: 10. In germline, CDR1 is SGHTA, CDR2 FQGNSA. This CDR3 is 12 amino acids long. CDR3 DNA sequence: TGTGCCAGCAGCCAAGGGACAGGTCGGAGTTACTTC. It yields the protein CASSQGTGRSYF. Together with reference TRBV7-2 and TRBJ2-7, the CDR3 gives the full variable domain: GAGVSQSPSNKVTEKGKDVELRCDPISGHTALYWYRQSLGQGLEFLIYFQGNSAPDKSGLPSDRFSAERTGGSVSTLTIQRTQQEDSAVYLCASSQGTGRSYFGPGTRLTVT.

This chain connects TRBV11-1 to TRBJ2-1; no firm D call. Germline CDR1 SGHAT, CDR2 FQDESV (reference sequence). V shed 5 bases and J shed 4 bases, with 15 bases lying between them. This CDR3 spans 15 amino acids. CDR3 DNA: TGTGCCAGCAGCCCCGGACCTGTCCCATACAATGAGCAGTTCTTC. Amino acids: CASSPGPVPYNEQFF.

The chain employs TRBV5-1 and TRBJ2-7, with D perhaps TRBD1 or TRBD2 (5 bases each). V lost 0 bases, J lost 12 bases, and 13 bases lay in between. The CDR3 covers 12 residues. The germline gives CDR1 SGHRS, CDR2 YFSETQ. CDR3 sequence: CASSLDRGAAYF. Written as DNA, the CDR3 is TGCGCCAGCAGCTTGGACCGGGGCGCGGCGTACTTC.